One TCR beta chain is described in this entry. With 2 bases removed from V and 0 bases from J, the gap between germline ends came to 10 bases. The CDR3 length is 15 residues. Germline lookup yields CDR1 SGHKS and CDR2 YYEKEE (reference sequence). This sample was taken from a study of blood T cell repertoires in COVID-19. Study details: Acute-phase and convalescent COVID-19 samples originated in the United States, Italy and Spain. PBMCs, B-cell-depleted T cells, or T cells were the source of the cDNA or gDNA that made up the material.

In the authors' methods: Estimation of nucleated cell counts was performed using reference gene primer amplification. The table came from immunoSEQ multiplex PCR; TCRdb's copy has only in-frame clones and leaves some out. The V and J calls and clone size were taken over from that table, and D and trimming were inferred from the DNA. This sample yields 72,000 or so clones, of which approximately 85% are seen a single time; approximately 32% belongs to the top ten. The sample was peripheral blood. The rearrangement links TRBV5-5 to TRBJ2-3; possibly TRBD1 for D (5 bases). The TCR sequence derives from a woman at least 80 years old with active or convalescent COVID-19. Written as DNA, the CDR3 is TGTGCCAGCAGCTTCCGACAGACTAGCACAGATACGCAGTATTTT. It specifies CASSFRQTSTDTQYF.